These 6 T cell receptor beta chains came from one sample sequenced in a study of spatial heterogeneity in lung cancer. TCRdb re-derived calls from the 5' RACE reads in MiXCR, one entry per CDR3 protein. The data show about 4,000 distinct CDR3 sequences, 8.5% to 9% seen once. Time point here: sample taken at primary tumor resection. Sample: normal lung tissue next to the tumor, taken at surgery. The origin of the receptors is a female donor with early-stage non-small cell lung cancer.

In this sample, this clonotype turned up many times. V and J are TRBV19 and TRBJ2-5; 7 bases agree with TRBD2. Germline-derived CDR1 and CDR2 are LNHDA and SQIVND (reference sequence). The ends lost 5 bases at V and 2 bases at J; junction bases unmatched: 2. There are 13 residues in the CDR3. Here the CDR3 reads CASSSAGQETQYF. The CDR3 region has the DNA TGTGCCAGTAGTTCAGCGGGGCAAGAGACCCAGTACTTC.

The V and J genes are TRBV20-1 and TRBJ2-1; D not resolved. CDR1 and CDR2 from the germline V gene are DFQATT and SNEGSKA (reference sequence). Between the trimmed V and J ends, which lost 1 base and 0 bases, there was a span of 7 bases. The CDR3 runs 14 residues. CDR3 coding DNA: TGCAGTGCTAGAGCGCTGTACTCCTACAATGAGCAGTTCTTC. Translation gives CSARALYSYNEQFF.

This clonotype was counted many times. The chain has TRBV6-2 or TRBV6-3 and TRBJ2-1; 7 nucleotides align to TRBD2. The V gene end was trimmed by 9 bases and the J gene end by 5 bases; junction bases not matched to a gene: 13. The CDR3 is 15 amino acids. Germline CDR1 is MNHEY and CDR2 is SVGEGT. This CDR3 is CARTWGGLRNNEQFF. The CDR3 nucleotides read TGTGCCAGGACCTGGGGGGGGTTAAGGAACAATGAGCAGTTCTTC.

This clonotype is medium-sized within its sample. This chain connects TRBV20-1 to TRBJ2-3; no clear D. The CDR3 extends over 10 amino acids. Germline-derived CDR1 and CDR2 are DFQATT and SNEGSKA (reference sequence). V was pared by 2 bases and J by 3 bases, with 0 bases between. The CDR3 DNA sequence: TGCAGTGCTAGAACAGATACGCAGTATTTT. Its translation is CSARTDTQYF.

This clonotype was seen many times. The chain combines TRBV30 with TRBJ2-3, with TRBD1 matching over 10 bases. The length of the CDR3 is 14 residues. V gave up 8 bases and J gave up 0 bases; unmatched junction bases: 5. CDR1 is GTSNPN and CDR2 is SVGIG in the germline V gene (reference sequence). The CDR3 nucleotides read TGTGCCGCTGACAGGGGGCTCAGCACAGATACGCAGTATTTT. Encoded protein: CAADRGLSTDTQYF.

Relative to its sample, this clonotype is medium-sized. The V gene is TRBV19, the J gene TRBJ2-7, with D perhaps matching TRBD1 (6 bases). Germline V gene data show CDR1 as LNHDA and CDR2 as SQIVND (reference sequence). The CDR3 length is 15 residues. Trimming removed 9 bases at V and 1 base at J, with 19 bases between. CDR3 in DNA: TGTGCCAGCCCCCATCACAGGGACCCTTCCTACGAGCAGTACTTC. This translates into CASPHHRDPSYEQYF.